This T cell receptor beta chain was documented in a study of blood T cell repertoires in COVID-19. Study information: The United States, Italy and Spain were the sources of the acute and convalescent COVID-19 samples.

This clone was recorded a few times. Source study methods: It was from reference gene primer amplification that nucleated cell counts were estimated. Libraries were prepared by immunoSEQ multiplex PCR; TCRdb keeps only in-frame clonotypes and omits some of them. The D gene and trimming were derived from the DNA, and the V and J assignments and clone size from that table. The sample includes about 71,000 clones, about 80% of them seen just once. In germline, CDR1 is SEHNR, CDR2 FQNEAQ (reference sequence). After removal of 2 bases from V and 5 bases from J, the junction contained 9 bases not matched to a gene. The CDR3 spans 18 residues.

What was sequenced was peripheral blood. This TCR derives from a man between 65 and 85 years old with acute or convalescent COVID-19. The gene calls are TRBV7-9 and TRBJ2-2; 12 bases map to TRBD2. CDR3 region: CASSLKVRLAGVTGELFF. CDR3 nucleotide sequence: TGTGCCAGCAGCTTAAAGGTCCGACTAGCGGGAGTGACCGGGGAGCTGTTTTTT.